This is a list of T cell receptor beta chains from one sample in a study of T-cell reconstitution after alpha-beta-depleted transplantation in children. Each CDR3 protein gets one entry after TCRdb re-called the PCR reads with MiXCR. The sample has more than 25,000 distinct CDR3 sequences; under 8% are singletons. Source: PBMCs, mostly from graft donor cells, taken 180 days after TCRalphabeta/CD19-depleted stem cell transplant. The origin of the receptors is a male patient under 18 who had a stem cell transplant for acute myeloid leukemia, so the T cells may come from the graft donor. Both conserved end residues are part of each CDR3. The order of the fields is D gene, J gene, clone size, V gene, CDR3 DNA, CDR3 protein. D genes are given only for firm matches. For some rows the clone size is stated as once, few or many, or as a class when expanded; others skip it.

TRBD1	TRBJ2-5	many	TRBV28	TGTGCCAGCAGCGATCCGGGACAGGAAAAAAAGACCCAGTACTTC	CASSDPGQEKKTQYF
TRBD1	TRBJ2-7	many	TRBV28	TGTGCCAGCAGTTTACGGACAGGGGGCTACGAGCAGTACTTC	CASSLRTGGYEQYF
TRBD1	TRBJ1-4	many	TRBV7-2	TGTGCCAGCAGCTCCACCGGGACAGGGGTCGAAAAACTGTTTTTT	CASSSTGTGVEKLFF
NA	TRBJ2-5	many	TRBV2	TGTGCCAGCAGCATAGAGACCCAGTACTTC	CASSIETQYF
NA	TRBJ2-1	many	TRBV19	TGTGCCAGTGGCGTGACTGCTTCCTACAATGAGCAGTTCTTC	CASGVTASYNEQFF
NA	TRBJ1-1	many	TRBV20-1	TGCAGTGCTCAGCGCCCCAACACTGAAGCTTTCTTT	CSAQRPNTEAFF
TRBD1	TRBJ1-1	many	TRBV5-1	TGCGCCAGCAGCTTGGCGACAGGGGCCTTGAACACTGAAGCTTTCTTT	CASSLATGALNTEAFF
NA	TRBJ1-1	many	TRBV20-1	TGCAGTGCTTACAGGTTGATGAACACTGAAGCTTTCTTT	CSAYRLMNTEAFF
TRBD1	TRBJ2-7	many	TRBV5-4	TGTGCCAGCAGCTTGGTAGGGGGCGGCGAGCAGTACTTC	CASSLVGGGEQYF
TRBD2	TRBJ2-1	many	TRBV7-3	TGTGCCAGCAGCCCTCAACTAGCGGGAGGAGGGAATGAGCAGTTCTTC	CASSPQLAGGGNEQFF
NA	TRBJ1-2	many	TRBV24-1	TGTGCCACCAGTGATTTAGGCGGAGACGGTAACTATGGCTACACCTTC	CATSDLGGDGNYGYTF
NA	TRBJ2-1	many	TRBV19	TGTGCCAGTAAGGGGGTAGCGACCTCCTACAATGAGCAGTTCTTC	CASKGVATSYNEQFF
NA	TRBJ2-1	many	TRBV19	TGTGCCAGTAGTCTGGGCCAGAGGAATGAGCAGTTCTTC	CASSLGQRNEQFF
TRBD2	TRBJ2-4	many	TRBV9	TGTGCCAGCAGCGTAGAGACTAGCGGGATCGGGGGGGAAAACATTCAGTACTTC	CASSVETSGIGGENIQYF
TRBD1	TRBJ1-1	NA	TRBV12-3/TRBV12-4	TGTGCCAGCAGTTTGAACAGGGGGTTATATCGCACTGAAGCTTTCTTT	CASSLNRGLYRTEAFF
NA	TRBJ2-5	many	TRBV2	TGTGCCAGCAAGGGCCAGGGCATTCCAGAGACCCAGTACTTC	CASKGQGIPETQYF
TRBD2	TRBJ2-3	many	TRBV6-5	TGTGCCAGCAGTTACGGCGCTAGCGGGGGGGCCCAAGATACGCAGTATTTT	CASSYGASGGAQDTQYF
NA	TRBJ1-2	NA	TRBV5-4	TGTGCCAGCAGCTTGTACAGGGCTAACTATGGCTACACCTTC	CASSLYRANYGYTF
NA	TRBJ2-3	many	TRBV3-1	TGTGCCAGCAGCCAAGATTCCGAGGGGGGTACGCAGTATTTT	CASSQDSEGGTQYF
NA	TRBJ2-5	medium-sized	TRBV6-5	TGTGCCAGCAGCAGGGCGACGGAGACCCAGTACTTC	CASSRATETQYF
NA	TRBJ2-7	many	TRBV28	TGTGCCAGCAACCCCCCAGGGTTGGGCGAGCAGTACTTC	CASNPPGLGEQYF
NA	TRBJ1-2	many	TRBV7-2	TGTGCCAGCAGCCAAATTGGGGCTGGAGGCTACACCTTC	CASSQIGAGGYTF
NA	TRBJ2-7	many	TRBV7-8	TGTGCCAGCAGCTTCGAGACACTCTCCTACGAGCAGTACTTC	CASSFETLSYEQYF
NA	TRBJ2-7	NA	TRBV11-2	TGTGCCAGCAGCTTAGATGGGAAAGGAGAGCAGTACTTC	CASSLDGKGEQYF
NA	TRBJ2-2	many	TRBV3-1	TGTGCCAGCAGCCAAGCCAGTGGCACCGGGGAGCTGTTTTTT	CASSQASGTGELFF
NA	TRBJ2-1	many	TRBV20-1	TGCAGTGCCCCCACTCCCGGGAGCTCCTACAATGAGCAGTTCTTC	CSAPTPGSSYNEQFF
NA	TRBJ2-1	many	TRBV7-2	TGTGCCAGCAGCTTGTCGGGAGACCCCTACAATGAGCAGTTCTTC	CASSLSGDPYNEQFF
TRBD2	TRBJ2-1	many	TRBV6-2/TRBV6-3	TGTGCCAGCAGTTACTCGACGACTAGCGGATACAATGAGCAGTTCTTC	CASSYSTTSGYNEQFF
NA	TRBJ2-6	many	TRBV29-1	TGCAGCCTTTTTCGGCTCGGAGGACTCTCTGGGGCCAACGTCCTGACTTTC	CSLFRLGGLSGANVLTF
TRBD1	TRBJ2-7	many	TRBV20-1	TGCAGTGCTAGACAAGGACAGGGGGCGAGCTCCTACGAGCAGTACTTC	CSARQGQGASSYEQYF
TRBD1	TRBJ1-2	many	TRBV10-2	TGCGCCAGCAGTCCGGGACAGGGAGGCGGCTACACCTTC	CASSPGQGGGYTF
NA	TRBJ1-2	many	TRBV7-2	TGTGCCAGCAGCCGGGACTCCGGCTACACCTTC	CASSRDSGYTF
NA	TRBJ2-6	medium-sized	TRBV18	TGTGCCAGCTCACCAGGGACTGGGGCCAACGTCCTGACTTTC	CASSPGTGANVLTF
TRBD1	TRBJ2-7	many	TRBV6-2/TRBV6-3	TGTGCCAGCAGCCGGGACAGGAACCACGAGCAGTACTTC	CASSRDRNHEQYF
NA	TRBJ1-2	many	TRBV7-8	TGTGCCAGCAGCTTAGGCGGAGGGGGTGGCTACACCTTC	CASSLGGGGGYTF
NA	TRBJ2-4	many	TRBV2	TGTGCCAGCAGTGAGTCGTTGGGGGCCAAAAACATTCAGTACTTC	CASSESLGAKNIQYF
NA	TRBJ2-7	NA	TRBV30	TGTGCCTGGAGCCGTTCCTACGAGCAGTACTTC	CAWSRSYEQYF
TRBD2	TRBJ2-4	once	TRBV9	TGTGCCAGCTCGGGGGGGAAGGACAAAAACATTCAGTACTTC	CASSGGKDKNIQYF
NA	TRBJ2-3	many	TRBV7-6	TGTGCCAGCAGCTTACTTACGGGGGAAACAGATACGCAGTATTTT	CASSLLTGETDTQYF
TRBD2	TRBJ2-7	many	TRBV4-3	TGCGCCAGCAGCCAAGCAAGGCTAGCGGGAGGGCCGGGAGAGCAGTACTTC	CASSQARLAGGPGEQYF
NA	TRBJ1-4	many	TRBV28	TGTGCCAGCAGTCAGGGGTCTCGGTTAGAAAAACTGTTTTTT	CASSQGSRLEKLFF
NA	TRBJ1-2	many	TRBV12-3/TRBV12-4	TGTGCCAGCAGTTATCGAAGGCCTTTCGAAGCTTTAAACTATGGCTACACCTTC	CASSYRRPFEALNYGYTF
TRBD1	TRBJ1-4	many	TRBV18	TGTGCCAGCTCACCACCTCCAGGGGGCGGGAAAGAACTGTTTTTT	CASSPPPGGGKELFF
NA	TRBJ2-1	many	TRBV20-1	TGCAGTGGGGGAGGCCTTACCTCCTACAATGAGCAGTTCTTC	CSGGGLTSYNEQFF
NA	TRBJ2-2	many	TRBV18	TGTGCCAGCTCACCTGGGATCCCAGACGGGGAGCTGTTTTTT	CASSPGIPDGELFF
NA	TRBJ2-4	many	TRBV28	TGTGCCAGCAGCCCCAGAAAGGGCAAAAACATTCAGTACTTC	CASSPRKGKNIQYF
TRBD2	TRBJ2-3	many	TRBV20-1	TGCAGTGCTAGAGATTGGGGCTTAGCGGGACGAACAGATACGCAGTATTTT	CSARDWGLAGRTDTQYF
NA	TRBJ1-2	many	TRBV3-1	TGTGCCAGCAGGCCGAGGGGCGGGGGTCATGGCTACACCTTC	CASRPRGGGHGYTF
NA	TRBJ1-5	many	TRBV19	TGTGCCAGTAGTATTCGAACAGGGAGTTCTAATCAGCCCCAGCATTTT	CASSIRTGSSNQPQHF
TRBD2	TRBJ2-1	many	TRBV20-1	TGCAGTGCCCCTTGGGGACTAGCCCGGTTCTTC	CSAPWGLARFF
TRBD2	TRBJ2-1	many	TRBV7-2	TGTGCCAGCAGCGTAACCTCTGCGGGGGTCCCCTACAATGAGCAGTTCTTC	CASSVTSAGVPYNEQFF
NA	TRBJ2-7	NA	TRBV5-1	TGCGCCAGCAGCTTAGGGGGTAGCTCCTACGAGCAGTACTTC	CASSLGGSSYEQYF
TRBD2	TRBJ2-7	NA	TRBV5-4	TGTGCCAGCAGCTCCGGGACTACCTACGAGCAGTACTTC	CASSSGTTYEQYF